The TCR beta chain described here comes from a study of blood T cell repertoires in COVID-19. Across the whole study: Collection of acute and convalescent COVID-19 samples took place in the United States, Italy and Spain.

The CDR3 runs 13 residues. V was trimmed by 1 base and J by 4 bases, leaving 8 bases between them. CDR1 is MNHNS and CDR2 is SASEGT in the germline V gene. Sequencing used immunoSEQ multiplex PCR; TCRdb keeps in-frame clones, though not all of them. This table holds approximately 210,000 clones, roughly 90% found once. The TCR originated in a woman aged 40 to 50 with acute or convalescent COVID-19. Sequenced material: peripheral blood. V and J are TRBV6-1 and TRBJ2-7; D not certain. DNA for the CDR3: TGTGCCAGCAGTGAAGGGGCTCCGTACGAGCAGTACGTC. This codes for CASSEGAPYEQYV.